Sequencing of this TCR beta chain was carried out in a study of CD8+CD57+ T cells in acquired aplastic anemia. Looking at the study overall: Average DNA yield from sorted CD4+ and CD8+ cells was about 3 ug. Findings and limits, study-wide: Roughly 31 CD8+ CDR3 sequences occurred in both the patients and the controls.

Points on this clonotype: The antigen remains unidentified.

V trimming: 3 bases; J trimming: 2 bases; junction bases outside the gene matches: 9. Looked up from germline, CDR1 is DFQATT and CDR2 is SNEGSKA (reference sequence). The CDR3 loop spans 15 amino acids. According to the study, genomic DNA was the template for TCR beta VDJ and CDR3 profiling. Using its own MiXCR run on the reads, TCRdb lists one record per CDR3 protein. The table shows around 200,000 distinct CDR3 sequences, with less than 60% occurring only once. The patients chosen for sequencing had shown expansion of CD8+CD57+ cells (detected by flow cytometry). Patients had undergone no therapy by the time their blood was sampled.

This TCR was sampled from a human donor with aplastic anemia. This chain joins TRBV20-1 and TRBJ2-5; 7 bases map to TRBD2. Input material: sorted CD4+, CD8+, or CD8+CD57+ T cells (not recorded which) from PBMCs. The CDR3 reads CSARPLAEVQETQYF. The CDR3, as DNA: TGCAGTGCTAGGCCTCTAGCGGAGGTTCAAGAGACCCAGTACTTC.